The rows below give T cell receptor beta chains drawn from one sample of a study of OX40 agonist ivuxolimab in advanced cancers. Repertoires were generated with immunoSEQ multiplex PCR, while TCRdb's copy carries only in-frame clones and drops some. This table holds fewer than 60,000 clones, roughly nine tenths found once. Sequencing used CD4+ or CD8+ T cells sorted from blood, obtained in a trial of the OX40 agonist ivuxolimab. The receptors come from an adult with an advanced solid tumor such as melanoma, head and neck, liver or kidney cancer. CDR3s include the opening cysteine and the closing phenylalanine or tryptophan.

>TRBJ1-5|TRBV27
CASSLVLSNQPQHF
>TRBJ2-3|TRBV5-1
CASSRPEDTQYF
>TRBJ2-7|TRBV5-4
CASSQVLQGGEQYF
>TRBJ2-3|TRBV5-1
CASSLVGVGNTQYF
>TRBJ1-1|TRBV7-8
CASSLWAATEAFF
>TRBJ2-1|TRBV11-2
CASSATSSYNEQFF
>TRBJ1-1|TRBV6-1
CASSTGTGVTEAFF
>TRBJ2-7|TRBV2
CASSKRLASYEQYF
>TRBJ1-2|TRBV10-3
CAISAQEISYGYTF
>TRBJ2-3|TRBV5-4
CASTQGGVSTDTQYF
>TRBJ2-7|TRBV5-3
CARSYRGTSAYEQYF
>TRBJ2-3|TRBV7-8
CASSLVPGGGFTDTQYF
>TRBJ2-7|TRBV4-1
CASSQTGQGVYEQYF
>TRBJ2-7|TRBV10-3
CAISESWGGSYEQYF
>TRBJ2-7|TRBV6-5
CASVFAEGGEQYF
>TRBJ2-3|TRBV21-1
CASSRRPTDTQYF
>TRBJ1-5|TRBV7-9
CASSSGGGWDQPQHF
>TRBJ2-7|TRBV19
CASSTPYSPYEQYF
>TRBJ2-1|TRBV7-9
CASSFLAGAFPNEQFF
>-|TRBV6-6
CATTGNWYEQYF
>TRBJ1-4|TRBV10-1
CASSDSRAGGYEKLFF
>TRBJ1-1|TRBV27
CASSLALNTEAFF
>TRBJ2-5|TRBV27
CASSPAPPRDQYF
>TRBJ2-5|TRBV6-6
CASSYGRGQETQYF
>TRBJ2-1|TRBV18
CASSPRFGGSSYNEQFF
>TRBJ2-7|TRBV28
CASSGQGEAYEQYF